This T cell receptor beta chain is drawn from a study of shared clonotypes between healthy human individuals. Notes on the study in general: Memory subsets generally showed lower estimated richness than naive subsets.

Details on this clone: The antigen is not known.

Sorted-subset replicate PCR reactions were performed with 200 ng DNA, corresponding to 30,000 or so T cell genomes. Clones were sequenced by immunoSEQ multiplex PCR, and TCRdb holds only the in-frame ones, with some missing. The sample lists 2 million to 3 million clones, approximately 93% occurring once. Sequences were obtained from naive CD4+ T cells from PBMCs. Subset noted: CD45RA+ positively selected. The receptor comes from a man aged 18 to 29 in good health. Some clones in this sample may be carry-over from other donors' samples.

CDR3 DNA: TGTGCCAGCAGCTCCAGAGCCGGGGAGCTGTTTTTT. It translates to CASSSRAGELFF. The rearrangement uses TRBV7-3 and TRBJ2-2; D not certain. Germline V gene data show CDR1 as SGHTA and CDR2 as FQGTGA. CDR3 length equals 12 residues. V was shortened by 4 bases and J by 6 bases, with 6 bases between the two germline ends. The entire variable domain, with the rest obtained from reference TRBV7-3 and TRBJ2-2, is as follows: GAGVSQTPSNKVTEKGKYVELRCDPISGHTALYWYRQSLGQGPEFLIYFQGTGAADDSGLPNDRFFAVRPEGSVSTLKIQRTERGDSAVYLCASSSRAGELFFGEGSRLTVL.